This T cell receptor beta chain is from a study of control samples from healthy donors and cancer patients. Between the trimmed V and J ends, which lost 6 bases and 0 bases, there was a span of 14 bases. This CDR3 is 15 amino acids long. Germline-derived CDR1 and CDR2 are SGHTA and FQGTGA. This clone was picked up one time. TCRdb's copy holds only in-frame clones and misses some; the assay was immunoSEQ multiplex PCR. Of roughly 200,000 clones listed, just under 95% are singletons. Sequencing used blood. The clonotype originates from a man aged 50 or older in good health. The V and J genes are TRBV7-3 and TRBJ1-1; no firm D call. The CDR3 sequence: CASRFFSGVNTEAFF. CDR3 sequence (DNA): TGTGCCAGCAGATTTTTTTCGGGAGTGAACACTGAAGCTTTCTTT.